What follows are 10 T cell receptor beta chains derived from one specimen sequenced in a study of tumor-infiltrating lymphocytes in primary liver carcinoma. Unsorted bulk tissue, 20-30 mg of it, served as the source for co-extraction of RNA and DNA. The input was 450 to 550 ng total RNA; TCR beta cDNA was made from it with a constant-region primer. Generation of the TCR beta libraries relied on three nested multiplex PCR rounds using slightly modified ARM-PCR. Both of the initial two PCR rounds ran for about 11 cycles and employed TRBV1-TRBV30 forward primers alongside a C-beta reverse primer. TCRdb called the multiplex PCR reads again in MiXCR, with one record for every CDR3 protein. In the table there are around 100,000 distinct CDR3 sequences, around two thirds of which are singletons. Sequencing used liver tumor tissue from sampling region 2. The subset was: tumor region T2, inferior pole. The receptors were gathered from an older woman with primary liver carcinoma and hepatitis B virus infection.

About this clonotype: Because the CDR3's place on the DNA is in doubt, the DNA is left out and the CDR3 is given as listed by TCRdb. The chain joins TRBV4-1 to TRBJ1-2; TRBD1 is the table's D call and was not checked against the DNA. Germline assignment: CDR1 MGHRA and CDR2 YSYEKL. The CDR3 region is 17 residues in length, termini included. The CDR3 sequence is CPSSQRQGATLNYGCTF.

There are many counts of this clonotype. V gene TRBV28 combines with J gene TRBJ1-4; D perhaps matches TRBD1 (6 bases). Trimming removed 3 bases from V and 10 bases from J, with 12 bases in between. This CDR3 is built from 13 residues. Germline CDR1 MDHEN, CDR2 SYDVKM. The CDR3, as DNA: TGTGCCAGCAGTTTCGGGACACTTGCAAAACTGTTTTTT. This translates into CASSFGTLAKLFF.

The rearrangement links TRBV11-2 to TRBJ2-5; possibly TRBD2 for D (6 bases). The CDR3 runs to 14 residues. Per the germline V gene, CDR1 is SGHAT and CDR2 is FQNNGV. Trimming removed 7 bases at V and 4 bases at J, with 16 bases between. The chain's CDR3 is CASNSTGGTETQYF. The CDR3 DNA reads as TGTGCCAGCAACTCCACCGGCGGGACAGAGACCCAGTACTTC.

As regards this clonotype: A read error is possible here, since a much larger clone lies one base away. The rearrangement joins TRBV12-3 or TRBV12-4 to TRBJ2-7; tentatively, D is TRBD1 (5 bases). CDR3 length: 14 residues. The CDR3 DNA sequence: TGTGCCGGCAGTTTAAGTAAGACAGCAAGCGTGCAGTACTTC. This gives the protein CAGSLSKTASVQYF.

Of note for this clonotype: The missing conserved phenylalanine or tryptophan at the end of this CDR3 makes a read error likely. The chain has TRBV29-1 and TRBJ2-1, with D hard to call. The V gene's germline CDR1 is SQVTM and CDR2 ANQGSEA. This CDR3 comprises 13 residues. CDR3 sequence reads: CIVEPPPALEQFL. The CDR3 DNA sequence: TGCATCGTTGAACCGCCACCTGCACTTGAGCAGTTCTTA.

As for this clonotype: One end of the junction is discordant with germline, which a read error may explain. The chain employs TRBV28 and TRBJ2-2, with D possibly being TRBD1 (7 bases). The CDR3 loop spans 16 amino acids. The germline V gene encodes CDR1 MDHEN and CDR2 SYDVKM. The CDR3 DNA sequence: TGTGTCAGCAGTCCCCAGGGGGAGGCAAACAGCGGGGAGCTGTTTTTT. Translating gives CVSSPQGEANSGELFF.

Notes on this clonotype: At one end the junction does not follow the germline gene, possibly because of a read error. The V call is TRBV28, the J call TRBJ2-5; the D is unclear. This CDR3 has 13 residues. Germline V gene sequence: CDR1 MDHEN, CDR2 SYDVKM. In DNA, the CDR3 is TGTGCCAGCAGTTTATCTGGCCAAAAGACCCAGTACTTC. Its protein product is CASSLSGQKTQYF.

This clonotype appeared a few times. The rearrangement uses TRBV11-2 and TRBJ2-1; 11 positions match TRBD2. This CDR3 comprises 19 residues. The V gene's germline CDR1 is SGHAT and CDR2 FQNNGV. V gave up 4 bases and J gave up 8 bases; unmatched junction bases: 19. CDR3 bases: TGTGCCAGCAGCTCCGGGGGTAGCGGGAGGGCCGTTTTGATCGATGAGCAGTTCTTC. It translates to CASSSGGSGRAVLIDEQFF.

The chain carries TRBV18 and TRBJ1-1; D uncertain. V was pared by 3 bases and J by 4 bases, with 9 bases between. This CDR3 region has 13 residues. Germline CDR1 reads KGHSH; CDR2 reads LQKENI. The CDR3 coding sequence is TGTGCCAGCTCACCTACATTTTTCACTGAAGCTTTCTTT. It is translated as CASSPTFFTEAFF.

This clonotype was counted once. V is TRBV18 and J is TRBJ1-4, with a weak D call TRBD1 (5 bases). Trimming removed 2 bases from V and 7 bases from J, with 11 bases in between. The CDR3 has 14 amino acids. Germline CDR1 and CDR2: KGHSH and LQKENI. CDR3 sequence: CASSPCAGSEKLFF. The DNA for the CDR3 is TGTGCCAGCTCACCATGCGCAGGGAGTGAAAAACTGTTTTTT. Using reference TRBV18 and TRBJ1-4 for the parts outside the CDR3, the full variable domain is NAGVMQNPRHLVRRRGQEARLRCSPMKGHSHVYWYRQLPEEGLKFMVYLQKENIIDESGMPKERFSAEFPKEGPSILRIQQVVRGDSAAYFCASSPCAGSEKLFFGSGTQLSVL.